Listed below are T cell receptor beta chains from one sample, sequenced in a study of T cells expressing NK-cell markers. TCRdb re-called the 5' RACE reads and gives one entry per CDR3 protein, without DNA. Here the sample table reports 450,000 to 600,000 distinct CDR3 sequences. Sequencing was carried out using blood T cells: a sorted CD56 or NKG2C T cell subset, CD4+ or CD8+ T cells, or bulk PBMC T cells (not recorded which). The receptor source for this set is a man between 18 and 29 years old in good health. The CDR3 runs from the conserved cysteine through the conserved F or W.

>TRBV3-1|TRBJ1-2
CASNPGQGPGYGYTF
>TRBV12-3/TRBV12-4|TRBJ1-2
CASSVTGIFNYGYTF
>TRBV15|TRBJ1-5
CATSRHEGLSSNQPQHF
>TRBV19|TRBJ2-1
CASGTSGSGEQFF
>TRBV5-1|TRBJ2-7
CASSALDMGINKAGDEQYF
>TRBV11-1|TRBJ2-3
CASSLGRTSGRAVSMLDTQYF
>TRBV5-1|TRBJ2-3
CASSPTIGLPSTDTQYF
>TRBV7-2|TRBJ1-2
CASSLETGHYGYTF
>TRBV5-5|TRBJ2-7
CASSILGDMNYEQYF
>TRBV5-1|TRBJ2-3
CASSNSFTDTQYF
>TRBV6-2/TRBV6-3|TRBJ2-1
CASSPTAGREQFF
>TRBV27|TRBJ1-1
CASSLSQGRPEAFF
>TRBV6-1|TRBJ1-2
CARRTQYSPGYTF
>TRBV6-5|TRBJ2-4
CASSLAGTIAKNIQYF
>TRBV12-3/TRBV12-4|TRBJ2-5
CASSRTGGQETQYF
>TRBV29-1|TRBJ2-3
CSVVLWQAGGDTQYF
>TRBV30|TRBJ2-3
CAWSPGTSGSVTQYF
>TRBV29-1|TRBJ2-3
CSVSAGGGDTQYF
>TRBV12-3/TRBV12-4|TRBJ2-3
CASSPGNKADTQYF
>TRBV11-2|TRBJ2-2
CASSSGTGADGELFF
>TRBV12-3/TRBV12-4|TRBJ2-3
CASTPRGSTDTQYF
>TRBV12-3/TRBV12-4|TRBJ1-4
CASSPIRDSEKLFF
>TRBV19|TRBJ2-1
CASSTRDRDYEQFF
>TRBV20-1|TRBJ2-1
CSAREVAVEQFF
>TRBV7-2|TRBJ2-2
CASSLPSGRATGELFF
>TRBV7-9|TRBJ1-5
CASSRQGEGQPQHF
>TRBV4-2|TRBJ2-3
CASSQARGGRADTQYF
>TRBV7-2|TRBJ1-4
CASRSGQGREKLFF
>TRBV12-3/TRBV12-4|TRBJ2-5
CASASPSGGGVHETQYF
>TRBV12-3/TRBV12-4|TRBJ2-1
CASNANYGAEQFF
>TRBV20-1|TRBJ1-2
CSASPGQGTLSYGYTF
>TRBV5-1|TRBJ2-1
CASSFAPGQNNEQFF
>TRBV15|TRBJ1-3
CATSETGSYSGNTIYF
>TRBV28|TRBJ2-1
CASSSGGQINEQFF
>TRBV10-3|TRBJ2-3
CAISFLADQDTQYF
>TRBV25-1|TRBJ2-6
CASSAPRTGQGHLAGANVLTF
>TRBV12-3/TRBV12-4|TRBJ1-1
CASSPTWDQGAFF
>TRBV5-1|TRBJ2-1
CASSLPVPQGQSWKEQFF
>TRBV28|TRBJ1-2
CASTPGTDYGYTF
>TRBV9|TRBJ2-5
CASSVVDGPQETQYF